The T cell receptor beta chain described here comes from a study of OX40 agonist ivuxolimab in advanced cancers. Study-level background: Age averaged around 58 years (range about 23 to 85), and 82.7% were male. Prior checkpoint blockade (anti-PD-1, anti-PD-L1 or anti-CTLA-4) was permitted; approximately 40% had it.

Looked up from germline, CDR1 is LNHDA and CDR2 is SQIVND (reference sequence). After removal of 6 bases from V and 3 bases from J, the junction contained 10 bases not matched to a gene. The CDR3 consists of 15 residues. Any history of autoimmune disease or systemic immunosuppression disqualified patients. The method was immunoSEQ multiplex PCR; TCRdb's version includes in-frame clones alone and lacks a portion of them. The data contain about 12,000 clones, approximately 80% of them singletons. The sequence came from an adult with an advanced solid tumor such as melanoma, head and neck, liver or kidney cancer. The chain uses TRBV19 and TRBJ1-2, with TRBD1 identical over 7 bases. The source was CD4+ or CD8+ T cells sorted from blood, collected in a trial of the OX40 agonist ivuxolimab. DNA of the CDR3: TGTGCCAGTAGCAAACCCGGAGGGGGCGACTATGGCTACACCTTC. It translates to CASSKPGGGDYGYTF.